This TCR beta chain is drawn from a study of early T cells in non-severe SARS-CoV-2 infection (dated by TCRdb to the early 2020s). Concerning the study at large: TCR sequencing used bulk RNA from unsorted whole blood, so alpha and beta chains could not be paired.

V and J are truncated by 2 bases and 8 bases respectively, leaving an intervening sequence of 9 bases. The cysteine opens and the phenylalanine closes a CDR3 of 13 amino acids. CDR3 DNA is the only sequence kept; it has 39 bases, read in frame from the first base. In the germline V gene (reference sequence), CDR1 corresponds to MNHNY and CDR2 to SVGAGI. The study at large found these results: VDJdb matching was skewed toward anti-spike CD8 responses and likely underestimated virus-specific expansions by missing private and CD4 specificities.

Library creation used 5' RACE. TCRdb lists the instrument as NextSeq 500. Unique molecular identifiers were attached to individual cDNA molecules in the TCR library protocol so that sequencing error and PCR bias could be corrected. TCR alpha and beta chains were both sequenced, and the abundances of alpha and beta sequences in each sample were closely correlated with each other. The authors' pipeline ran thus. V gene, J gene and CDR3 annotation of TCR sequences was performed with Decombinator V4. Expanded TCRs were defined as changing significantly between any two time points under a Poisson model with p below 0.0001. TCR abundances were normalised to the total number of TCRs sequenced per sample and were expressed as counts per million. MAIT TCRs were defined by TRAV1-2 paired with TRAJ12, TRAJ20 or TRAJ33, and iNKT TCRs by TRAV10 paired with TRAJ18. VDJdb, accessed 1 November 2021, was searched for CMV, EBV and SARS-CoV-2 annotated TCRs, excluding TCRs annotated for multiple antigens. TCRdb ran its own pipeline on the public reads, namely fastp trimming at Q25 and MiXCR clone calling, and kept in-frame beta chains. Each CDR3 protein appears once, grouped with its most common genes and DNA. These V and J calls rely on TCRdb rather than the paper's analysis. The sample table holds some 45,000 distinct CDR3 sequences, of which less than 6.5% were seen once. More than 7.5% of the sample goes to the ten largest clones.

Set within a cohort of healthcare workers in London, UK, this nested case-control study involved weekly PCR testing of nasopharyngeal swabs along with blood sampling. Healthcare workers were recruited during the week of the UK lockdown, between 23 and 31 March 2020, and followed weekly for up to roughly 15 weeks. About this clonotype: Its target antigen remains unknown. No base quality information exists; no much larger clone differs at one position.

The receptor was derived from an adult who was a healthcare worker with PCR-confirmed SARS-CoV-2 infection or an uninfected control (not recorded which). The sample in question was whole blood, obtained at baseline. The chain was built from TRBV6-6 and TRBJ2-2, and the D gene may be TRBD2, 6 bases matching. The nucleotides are TGTGCCAGCAGTTACAGGGAGGTTGGGGAGCTGTTTTTT. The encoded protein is CASSYREVGELFF.